Listed below are T cell receptor beta chains from one sample, sequenced in a study of T cell repertoires in cytomegalovirus infection. No antigens are known for them. TCRdb analysed the reads with MiXCR anew, one entry per CDR3 protein. The sample yields over 100,000 distinct CDR3 sequences, about 30% seen once. The sequences come from CD8+ T cells from cultured PBMCs, collected from culture after CMV antigen stimulation. Every receptor here comes from a human donor in good health (CMV status not recorded). Some clones in this sample may be carry-over from other donors' samples. The CDR3 runs from the conserved cysteine through the conserved F or W. The order of the fields is V gene, D gene, J gene, clone size, CDR3 DNA, CDR3 protein. The D gene is left open where the match is weak. Clone size is given for some rows only: seen once, a few or many times, or a class if the clone is expanded.

v_call: TRBV7-2
d_call: NA
j_call: TRBJ1-1
clone_size: NA
cdr3_nt: TGTGCCAGCAGCTCCGCCCCGAGTGAAGCTTTCTTT
cdr3_aa: CASSSAPSEAFF

v_call: TRBV6-1
d_call: TRBD1
j_call: TRBJ1-2
clone_size: many
cdr3_nt: TGTGCCACCTATATGGACAGGACCAACTATGGCTACACCTTC
cdr3_aa: CATYMDRTNYGYTF

v_call: TRBV29-1
d_call: TRBD2
j_call: TRBJ2-3
clone_size: NA
cdr3_nt: TGCAGCGTTGAAAAGCCTAGCGGGAAACGCACAGATACGCAGTATTTT
cdr3_aa: CSVEKPSGKRTDTQYF

v_call: TRBV5-1
d_call: TRBD1
j_call: TRBJ1-2
clone_size: few
cdr3_nt: TGCGCCAGCAGCTTGGAGGGGACAGGGGGGGATGGCTACACCTTC
cdr3_aa: CASSLEGTGGDGYTF

v_call: TRBV27
d_call: NA
j_call: TRBJ2-5
clone_size: NA
cdr3_nt: TGTGCCAGCAGTTTAGAACAAGGGAGGTTAGATCAGACCCAGTACTTC
cdr3_aa: CASSLEQGRLDQTQYF

v_call: TRBV2
d_call: NA
j_call: TRBJ1-2
clone_size: NA
cdr3_nt: TGTGCCAGCAGTGAAGCGTACCTACCGGGACCTCAGCAGTATGGCTACACCTTC
cdr3_aa: CASSEAYLPGPQQYGYTF

v_call: TRBV12-3/TRBV12-4
d_call: NA
j_call: TRBJ1-5
clone_size: many
cdr3_nt: TGTGCCAGCAGTCCATGGACAGCTAGCAATCAGCCCCAGCATTTT
cdr3_aa: CASSPWTASNQPQHF

v_call: TRBV5-1
d_call: NA
j_call: TRBJ1-2
clone_size: many
cdr3_nt: TGCGCCAGCAGCTTGGACAGGCACTCCATCTATGGCTACACCTTC
cdr3_aa: CASSLDRHSIYGYTF

v_call: TRBV7-4
d_call: NA
j_call: TRBJ2-3
clone_size: NA
cdr3_nt: TGTGCCAGCAGCTTAGACCTCCCCCTCCGGGACACAGGCACAGATACGCAGTATTTT
cdr3_aa: CASSLDLPLRDTGTDTQYF

v_call: TRBV24-1
d_call: NA
j_call: TRBJ2-1
clone_size: NA
cdr3_nt: TGTGCCACCAGTGGCTCCACTTTCTGGGATGAGCAGTTCTTC
cdr3_aa: CATSGSTFWDEQFF

v_call: TRBV3-1
d_call: TRBD1
j_call: TRBJ2-7
clone_size: once
cdr3_nt: TGTGCCAGCAGCCAAGGTTCCAGGGGGTACGAGCAGTACTTC
cdr3_aa: CASSQGSRGYEQYF

v_call: TRBV7-9
d_call: NA
j_call: TRBJ2-5
clone_size: few
cdr3_nt: TGTGCCAGCAGCTTAGAGGCATTCCAAGAGACCCAGTACTTC
cdr3_aa: CASSLEAFQETQYF

v_call: TRBV28
d_call: NA
j_call: TRBJ2-1
clone_size: few
cdr3_nt: TGTGCCAGCAGTTTGAACAGTGGGGTTGAGCAGTTCTTC
cdr3_aa: CASSLNSGVEQFF

v_call: TRBV6-5
d_call: NA
j_call: TRBJ1-6
clone_size: few
cdr3_nt: TGTGCCAGCAGTTACTCGATAGCGAGCGGCTCACCCCTCCACTTT
cdr3_aa: CASSYSIASGSPLHF

v_call: TRBV12-3/TRBV12-4
d_call: NA
j_call: TRBJ1-2
clone_size: many
cdr3_nt: TGTGCCAGCAGCTCCTGGAGGCAGTTCAACTATGGCTACACCTTC
cdr3_aa: CASSSWRQFNYGYTF

v_call: TRBV7-2
d_call: NA
j_call: TRBJ1-2
clone_size: many
cdr3_nt: TGTGCCAGCAGCTTAGAAGCGTCAGGGGCTGGGAATGGCTACACCTTC
cdr3_aa: CASSLEASGAGNGYTF

v_call: TRBV2
d_call: NA
j_call: TRBJ1-1
clone_size: NA
cdr3_nt: TGTGCCAGCAGTGACCTAATGAACACTGAAGCTTTCTTT
cdr3_aa: CASSDLMNTEAFF

v_call: TRBV24-1
d_call: NA
j_call: TRBJ2-2
clone_size: NA
cdr3_nt: TGTGCCACCAGTGCAGGGGGGACCGGGGAGCTGTTTTTT
cdr3_aa: CATSAGGTGELFF

v_call: TRBV11-3
d_call: NA
j_call: TRBJ2-2
clone_size: NA
cdr3_nt: TGTGCCAGCAGCCTATACCGGGGCAACACCGGGGAGCTGTTTTTT
cdr3_aa: CASSLYRGNTGELFF

v_call: TRBV19
d_call: TRBD2
j_call: TRBJ2-3
clone_size: NA
cdr3_nt: TGTGCCAGTAGTATCCGCCCGGGACTAGCGGGGTCAGATACGCAGTATTTT
cdr3_aa: CASSIRPGLAGSDTQYF

v_call: TRBV27
d_call: NA
j_call: TRBJ2-1
clone_size: NA
cdr3_nt: TGTGCCAGCAGTCAGGGTAGGTTTATTGATGAGCAGTTCTTC
cdr3_aa: CASSQGRFIDEQFF

v_call: TRBV12-3/TRBV12-4
d_call: NA
j_call: TRBJ1-6
clone_size: NA
cdr3_nt: TGTGCCAGCAGTTTGGGTCCGGTGTACTCACCCCTCCACTTT
cdr3_aa: CASSLGPVYSPLHF

v_call: TRBV12-3/TRBV12-4
d_call: NA
j_call: TRBJ2-3
clone_size: once
cdr3_nt: TGTGCCAGCAGGGTAGGCACAGATACGCAGTATTTT
cdr3_aa: CASRVGTDTQYF

v_call: TRBV2
d_call: TRBD1
j_call: TRBJ1-2
clone_size: NA
cdr3_nt: TGTGCCAGCAGTGAAGCTGGGACAGACGCCTATGGCTACACCTTC
cdr3_aa: CASSEAGTDAYGYTF

v_call: TRBV27
d_call: TRBD2
j_call: TRBJ2-5
clone_size: NA
cdr3_nt: TGTGCCAGCAGTTTTAGCGGGGGGGCTGGCGAGACCCAGTACTTC
cdr3_aa: CASSFSGGAGETQYF

v_call: TRBV3-1
d_call: NA
j_call: TRBJ1-2
clone_size: NA
cdr3_nt: TGTGCCACCAAAGGACCGGGTTCCTGGGATGGCTACACCTTC
cdr3_aa: CATKGPGSWDGYTF

v_call: TRBV5-4
d_call: TRBD1
j_call: TRBJ2-2
clone_size: once
cdr3_nt: TGTGCCAGCAGCCCCCGGGACAGGGAGAGCACCGGGGAGCTGTTTTTT
cdr3_aa: CASSPRDRESTGELFF

v_call: TRBV23-1
d_call: NA
j_call: TRBJ2-7
clone_size: NA
cdr3_nt: TGCGCCAGCAGTCAATCCGAGGGTGGCGAGCAGTACTTC
cdr3_aa: CASSQSEGGEQYF

v_call: TRBV6-5
d_call: TRBD2
j_call: TRBJ2-3
clone_size: NA
cdr3_nt: TGTGCCAGCAGTCCCCTCAGCGGGGGGCCCAAGCCCCCAGATACGCAGTATTTT
cdr3_aa: CASSPLSGGPKPPDTQYF

v_call: TRBV4-2
d_call: NA
j_call: TRBJ2-1
clone_size: NA
cdr3_nt: TGTGCCAGCAGCCAAGAGGTATCTTTATCCTACAATGAGCAGTTCTTC
cdr3_aa: CASSQEVSLSYNEQFF

v_call: TRBV12-5
d_call: NA
j_call: TRBJ1-2
clone_size: few
cdr3_nt: TGTGCTACAGAATCCCGGACAGAAACTAACTATGGCTACACCTTC
cdr3_aa: CATESRTETNYGYTF

v_call: TRBV5-4
d_call: TRBD2
j_call: TRBJ2-7
clone_size: few
cdr3_nt: TGTGCCAGCAGCTGGGGGGGGTTGTCTCTCGAGCAGTACTTC
cdr3_aa: CASSWGGLSLEQYF

v_call: TRBV6-4
d_call: TRBD1
j_call: TRBJ2-2
clone_size: NA
cdr3_nt: TGTGCCAGCAGCCCCGGGACAGGGAACACCGGGGAGCTGTTTTTT
cdr3_aa: CASSPGTGNTGELFF

v_call: TRBV5-6
d_call: NA
j_call: TRBJ2-3
clone_size: few
cdr3_nt: TGTGCCAGCAGGTATGCTGCAGGGCCCTACACAGATACGCAGTATTTT
cdr3_aa: CASRYAAGPYTDTQYF

v_call: TRBV4-2
d_call: NA
j_call: TRBJ1-1
clone_size: many
cdr3_nt: TGTGCCAGCAGCCACGGGGGGGGAATGAACACTGAAGCTTTCTTT
cdr3_aa: CASSHGGGMNTEAFF

v_call: TRBV7-6
d_call: TRBD1
j_call: TRBJ1-1
clone_size: few
cdr3_nt: TGTGCCAGCAGCGCCGGGAGTCAGGGGGTCACTGAAGCTTTCTTT
cdr3_aa: CASSAGSQGVTEAFF

v_call: TRBV4-1
d_call: NA
j_call: TRBJ1-1
clone_size: NA
cdr3_nt: TGCGCCAGCAGCCTAGGGGGGGTGGGCACTGAAGCTTTCTTT
cdr3_aa: CASSLGGVGTEAFF

v_call: TRBV2
d_call: NA
j_call: TRBJ2-4
clone_size: NA
cdr3_nt: TGTGCCAGCAGTGAGCTGCGGGACATTCAGTACTTC
cdr3_aa: CASSELRDIQYF

v_call: TRBV6-9
d_call: NA
j_call: TRBJ1-4
clone_size: few
cdr3_nt: TGTGCCAGCAGGTTCTTCAGCGAGAATGAAAAACTGTTTTTT
cdr3_aa: CASRFFSENEKLFF

v_call: TRBV12-3/TRBV12-4
d_call: NA
j_call: TRBJ1-1
clone_size: NA
cdr3_nt: TGTGCCAGCAGTTTATCGACTCCGAACACTGAAGCTTTCTTT
cdr3_aa: CASSLSTPNTEAFF

v_call: TRBV6-4
d_call: NA
j_call: TRBJ1-1
clone_size: NA
cdr3_nt: TGTGCCAGCGGGGTATTTGGGGCCTTTTCCGAAGCTTTCTTT
cdr3_aa: CASGVFGAFSEAFF